This TCR beta chain was retrieved from a study of T cell responses to AZD1222 COVID-19 vaccine. Findings and caveats of the study: At 160-218 and 743-854, vaccine-associated CD4 TCRs were dominant, and they spanned spike. Of spike-specific TCRs, nearly half reportedly target regions left unmutated in variants. The peak T cell response came first, and repertoires were sampled only after it. The sample set comprised mostly white British donors with more females, and clonal diversity was possibly underestimated.

With respect to this clone: Its antigen remains unidentified.

The protocol was immunoSEQ multiplex PCR, while the TCRdb copy is restricted to in-frame clones and leaves out a portion. The table records roughly 150,000 clones, roughly 90% of them present only once. The receptor's source is an adult who received the AZD1222 COVID-19 vaccine. Source: peripheral blood, taken 28 days after the second AZD1222 dose.

The CDR3 nucleotides read TGCGCCAGCAGTAAGGGAGGGGACTACAATGAGCAGTTCTTC. Its translation is CASSKGGDYNEQFF. The J gene is TRBJ2-1, the V gene TRBV5-1; TRBD2 matches at 7 bases. Trimming cost V 5 bases and J 3 bases; bases outside gene matches: 5. Per the germline V gene, CDR1 is SGHRS and CDR2 is YFSETQ. This CDR3 contains 14 residues.